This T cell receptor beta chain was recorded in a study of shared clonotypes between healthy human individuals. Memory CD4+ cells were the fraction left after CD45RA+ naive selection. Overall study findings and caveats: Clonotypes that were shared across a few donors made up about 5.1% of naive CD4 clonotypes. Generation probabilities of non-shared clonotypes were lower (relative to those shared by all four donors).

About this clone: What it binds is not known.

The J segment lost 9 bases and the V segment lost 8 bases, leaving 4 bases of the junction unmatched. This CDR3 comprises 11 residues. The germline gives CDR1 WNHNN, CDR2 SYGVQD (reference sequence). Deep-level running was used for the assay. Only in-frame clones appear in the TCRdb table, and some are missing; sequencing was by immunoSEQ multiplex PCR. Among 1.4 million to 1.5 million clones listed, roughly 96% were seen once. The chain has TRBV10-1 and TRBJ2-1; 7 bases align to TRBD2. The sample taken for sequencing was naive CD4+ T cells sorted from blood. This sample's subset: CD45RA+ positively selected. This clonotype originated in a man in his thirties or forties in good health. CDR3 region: CASGGEGEQFF. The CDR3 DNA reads TGCGCCAGCGGGGGGGAGGGTGAGCAGTTCTTC.